These 32 T cell receptor beta chains were all obtained from the same sample, sequenced in a study of cytomegalovirus exposure and HLA in healthy donors. PCR amplification relied on 60 Vbeta primers (plus 13 Jbeta primers). Profiling relied on immunoSEQ multiplex PCR, and the TCRdb table lists in-frame clones only, not all of them. Of roughly 130,000 clones listed, approximately 79% are singletons. Sample: PBMCs. The receptors here all came from a young man in good health and CMV-seropositive.

The chain combines TRBV27 with TRBJ2-7; 7 nucleotides agree with TRBD2. The CDR3 runs 15 residues. From germline, CDR1 is MNHEY and CDR2 SMNVEV (reference sequence). Unmatched junction bases numbered 15, after V lost 6 bases and J lost 7 bases. The CDR3 nucleotides read TGTGCCAGCAGCCCCAGCGGGACTACCGGGGGAGAGCAGTACTTC. This sequence encodes CASSPSGTTGGEQYF.

The J gene is TRBJ2-7, the V gene TRBV4-2, with D tentatively TRBD2 (6 bases). Germline assignment: CDR1 LGHNA and CDR2 YNFKEQ. V was cut by 3 bases and J by 0 bases, with 15 bases left in between. The CDR3 spans 16 residues. The CDR3 region has the DNA TGTGCCAGCAGCCACAATCTGGGACTGAACTCCTACGAGCAGTACTTC. As protein: CASSHNLGLNSYEQYF.

In its sample, this clone was seen a few times. V usage is TRBV6-4 and J usage is TRBJ2-1; a possible D gene is TRBD2 (5 bases). The germline CDR1 and CDR2 sequences are MRHNA and SNTAGT. V lost 3 bases and J 7 bases, leaving 16 bases between the germline ends. This CDR3 comprises 15 residues. CDR3 nucleotides: TGTGCCAGCAGTGATTTAGCGTTGAGCGGAAATGAGCAGTTCTTC. This translates into CASSDLALSGNEQFF.

This clone was observed a single time. This sequence joins TRBV6-5 and TRBJ2-7, with 7 bases lining up with TRBD1. The junction had 3 bases not matched to a gene; V was cut back by 4 bases and J by 3 bases. Germline lookup yields CDR1 MNHEY and CDR2 SVGAGI. The length of the CDR3 is 13 residues. The CDR3, as DNA: TGTGCCAGCAGTTCGGGACAGCGCTACGAGCAGTACTTC. Protein product: CASSSGQRYEQYF.

The chain employs TRBV5-6 and TRBJ1-4; D unclear. Between the trimmed V and J ends, which lost 2 bases and 0 bases, there was a span of 5 bases. This CDR3 has 14 residues. Germline assignment: CDR1 SGHDT and CDR2 YYEEEE. CDR3 nucleotide sequence: TGTGCCAGCAGCTTCTACCCAACTAATGAAAAACTGTTTTTT. Translating it yields CASSFYPTNEKLFF.

J is TRBJ2-7 and V is TRBV29-1, with TRBD1 identical over 7 bases. The CDR3 runs to 13 residues. V lost 7 bases, J lost 0 bases, and 6 bases stayed unmatched. Germline loops: CDR1 SQVTM, CDR2 ANQGSEA. CDR3 DNA sequence: TGCAGCGCTGGGACAGACCACTCCTACGAGCAGTACTTC. Its protein is CSAGTDHSYEQYF.

On this clone: At one boundary the junction diverges from the germline segment, which might be a read error. This rearrangement joins TRBV7-7 to TRBJ2-3; 8 bases fit TRBD2. From germline, CDR1 is SSHAT and CDR2 FNYEAQ (reference sequence). This CDR3 spans 15 amino acids. The CDR3 DNA reads as TGTGCTAGCAGCTCCGGCGGGGGGCCCACAGATACGCAGTATTTT. Translating it yields CASSSGGGPTDTQYF.

The chain joins TRBV4-3 to TRBJ1-2, with 10 bases that match TRBD1. CDR1 is LGHNA, CDR2 YSLEER, per germline. With 4 bases clipped from V and 6 bases from J, the junction kept 5 bases outside the gene matches. The CDR3 is 14 residues long. This CDR3 reads CASSRGTGDNGYTF. Here the CDR3 DNA reads TGCGCCAGCAGCCGCGGGACAGGGGACAATGGCTACACCTTC.

This clone was counted only a few times. V gene TRBV7-9 combines with J gene TRBJ2-5; no clear D. The CDR3 sequence is 15 residues long. V shed 2 bases and J shed 5 bases, with 15 bases lying between them. Looked up from germline, CDR1 is SEHNR and CDR2 is FQNEAQ (reference sequence). DNA for the CDR3: TGTGCCAGCAGCTTAAATTCAGGAATTGTGGAGACCCAGTACTTC. This codes for CASSLNSGIVETQYF.

J is TRBJ1-1 and V is TRBV6-6; 7 positions match TRBD1. Germline V gene lookup returns CDR1 MNHNY and CDR2 SVGAGI (reference sequence). After removal of 4 bases from V and 4 bases from J, the junction contained 9 bases not matched to a gene. The CDR3 is made up of 15 amino acids. CDR3 in amino acids: CASSSGTAVGTEAFF. Written as DNA, the CDR3 is TGTGCCAGCAGTTCGGGGACAGCTGTGGGCACTGAAGCTTTCTTT.

The V gene is TRBV5-1, the J gene TRBJ2-5, with 9 bases aligning to TRBD1. Per germline, CDR1 SGHRS and CDR2 YFSETQ. The CDR3 has 15 amino acids. J was trimmed by 1 base and V by 3 bases; bases with no gene match: 4. In nucleotides, the CDR3 is TGCGCCAGCAGCTCCGAACAGGGGGCCCAAGAGACCCAGTACTTC. It yields the protein CASSSEQGAQETQYF.

This clone was seen just once. V gene TRBV10-3 combines with J gene TRBJ2-5; 9 bases align to TRBD2. Germline lookup yields CDR1 ENHRY and CDR2 SYGVKD. V lost 8 bases, J lost 5 bases, and 9 bases stayed unmatched. This CDR3 spans 14 amino acids. CDR3 nucleotides: TGTGCCATCGGCGGGGGGGGCAGTCGGGAGACCCAGTACTTC. Protein product: CAIGGGGSRETQYF.

Notes on this clone: One junction end does not reproduce the germline sequence, and a read error may be involved. The chain recombines TRBV7-7 with TRBJ2-2; weak D call: TRBD2 (7 bases). The CDR3 extends over 17 amino acids. Germline CDR1 is SSHAT and CDR2 is FNYEAQ (reference sequence). CDR3 nucleotide sequence: TGTGCTAGCAGCTTAGTAGGGGGGGGACCGAACACCGGGGAGCTGTTTTTT. Protein sequence: CASSLVGGGPNTGELFF.

The V and J genes are TRBV4-3 and TRBJ1-2; 8 bases line up with TRBD1. The CDR3 covers 18 residues. Germline values: CDR1 LGHNA, CDR2 YSLEER. The V segment lost 0 bases and the J segment 4 bases; nucleotides outside the gene matches: 13. CDR3 nucleotides: TGCGCCAGCAGCCAAGATCGGGGGTGGCAGGGGGCTTCCTATGGCTACACCTTC. This codes for CASSQDRGWQGASYGYTF.

The V call is TRBV7-6, the J call TRBJ2-1; 9 bases map to TRBD2. Trimming took 5 bases from V and 0 from J; bases not matched to a gene: 8. The CDR3 length is 17 residues. Germline V CDR1 and CDR2: SGHVS, FNYEAQ. The CDR3: CASSLGLAGSSYNEQFF. CDR3 nucleotide sequence: TGTGCCAGCAGCCTTGGTCTAGCGGGGAGCTCCTACAATGAGCAGTTCTTC.

The chain joins TRBV7-9 to TRBJ2-1, with 7 bases lining up with TRBD2. Germline loops: CDR1 SEHNR, CDR2 FQNEAQ (reference sequence). The CDR3 is made up of 15 amino acids. Unmatched junction bases numbered 9, after V lost 6 bases and J lost 4 bases. The DNA of the CDR3 is TGTGCCAGCAGTGGGGTGCCTAGCGGTTACAATGAGCAGTTCTTC. Residues: CASSGVPSGYNEQFF. The entire variable domain, with the rest obtained from reference TRBV7-9 and TRBJ2-1, is as follows: DTGVSQNPRHKITKRGQNVTFRCDPISEHNRLYWYRQTLGQGPEFLTYFQNEAQLEKSRLLSDRFSAERPKGSFSTLEIQRTEQGDSAMYLCASSGVPSGYNEQFFGPGTRLTVL.

V is TRBV4-3 and J is TRBJ2-7; 8 positions match TRBD1. CDR3 length equals 15 residues. V lost 0 bases and J lost 3; bases outside the gene matches: 4. Germline CDR1 LGHNA, CDR2 YSLEER. CDR3 nucleotides: TGCGCCAGCAGCCAAGATCGAGGACAGGGCTACGAGCAGTACTTC. It yields the protein CASSQDRGQGYEQYF.

J is TRBJ2-7 and V is TRBV10-3, with a tentative D call TRBD1 (6 bases). The CDR3 runs to 13 residues. The germline V gene encodes CDR1 ENHRY and CDR2 SYGVKD. Trimming removed 5 bases from V and 2 bases from J, with 10 bases in between. CDR3 amino acids: CAISRDTAYEQYF. The CDR3 nucleotides are TGTGCCATCAGTAGGGACACAGCCTACGAGCAGTACTTC.

The chain is built from TRBV28 and TRBJ1-3; D gene unclear. Trimming cost V 8 bases and J 3 bases, with 11 bases left between them. The CDR3 consists of 13 residues. Germline loops: CDR1 MDHEN, CDR2 SYDVKM. CDR3 in amino acids: CASGRPGGNTIYF. The CDR3 bases are TGTGCCAGCGGTCGCCCCGGTGGAAACACCATATATTTT.

V usage is TRBV5-5 and J usage is TRBJ1-2, with 7 nucleotides matching TRBD1. Trimming took 0 bases from V and 8 from J; bases not matched to a gene: 7. CDR1 and CDR2 (germline): SGHKS, YYEKEE (reference sequence). CDR3 length equals 14 residues. This CDR3 reads CASSLGQGGGGYTF. In DNA, the CDR3 is TGTGCCAGCAGCTTGGGTCAAGGGGGCGGAGGCTACACCTTC. Full variable domain (missing parts from reference TRBV5-5 and TRBJ1-2): DAGVTQSPTHLIKTRGQQVTLRCSPISGHKSVSWYQQVLGQGPQFIFQYYEKEERGRGNFPDRFSARQFPNYSSELNVNALLLGDSALYLCASSLGQGGGGYTFGSGTRLTVV.

This clone was detected only once. The chain has TRBV7-6 and TRBJ1-3; no clear D. This CDR3 has 19 residues. Deletions cut 1 base from V and 0 bases from J, with 19 bases between. The germline V gene encodes CDR1 SGHVS and CDR2 FNYEAQ. The chain's CDR3 is CASSLERGTAKSSGNTIYF. Written as DNA, the CDR3 is TGTGCCAGCAGCTTAGAAAGAGGAACGGCGAAAAGCTCTGGAAACACCATATATTTT.

There are a few counts of this clone. The chain couples TRBV25-1 to TRBJ2-7, with a possible D match to TRBD2 (6 bases). This CDR3 has 15 residues. Germline CDR1 is MGHDK and CDR2 is SYGVNS. V lost 4 bases and J lost 4, with 17 bases in between. CDR3 loop: CASSAGLHGPYEQYF. CDR3 DNA sequence: TGTGCCAGCAGTGCCGGACTACACGGTCCTTACGAGCAGTACTTC.

CDR3 DNA: TGTGCCAGCATCTCCAGGGGGTGGAACACTGAAGCTTTCTTT. It is translated as CASISRGWNTEAFF. The chain couples TRBV5-6 to TRBJ1-1, with 7 bases fitting TRBD1. There are 14 residues in the CDR3. Looked up from germline, CDR1 is SGHDT and CDR2 is YYEEEE. V dropped 6 bases and J dropped 1; count of bases not matched to a gene: 6.

The chain combines TRBV4-1 with TRBJ2-5; 11 bases match TRBD2. The germline CDR1 and CDR2 sequences are MGHRA and YSYEKL. This CDR3 has 15 amino acids. With 2 bases clipped from V and 3 bases from J, the junction kept 2 bases outside the gene matches. DNA of the CDR3: TGCGCCAGCAGCCAATGGGGACTAGCGGAAGAGACCCAGTACTTC. Residues: CASSQWGLAEETQYF.

A single count supports this clone. The chain links TRBV5-6 to TRBJ1-6; D call uncertain. V was shortened by 4 bases and J by 6 bases, with 11 bases between the two germline ends. CDR3 length: 14 residues. Germline V gene lookup returns CDR1 SGHDT and CDR2 YYEEEE. The CDR3 bases are TGTGCCAGCAGCCCATCCGAGAGTAATTCACCCCTCCACTTT. Its protein is CASSPSESNSPLHF.

This clone was recorded a few times. The rearrangement uses TRBV7-9 and TRBJ2-5; 8 nucleotides align to TRBD2. The junction had 5 bases not matched to a gene; V was cut back by 0 bases and J by 5 bases. CDR1 is SEHNR, CDR2 FQNEAQ, per germline (reference sequence). CDR3 length: 15 residues. The CDR3 region is CASSLARGGSETQYF. The CDR3 bases are TGTGCCAGCAGCTTAGCTCGGGGGGGCTCGGAGACCCAGTACTTC.

In this sample, this clone turned up a few times. At one boundary the junction diverges from the germline segment, which might be a read error. The chain links TRBV18 to TRBJ1-2, with a tentative D call TRBD1 (5 bases). CDR3 length: 13 residues. Germline values: CDR1 KGHSH, CDR2 LQKENI. CDR3 region: CASSRGGDYGHTF. The CDR3 DNA follows: TGTGCCAGCTCTCGGGGAGGGGACTATGGCCACACCTTC.

V gene TRBV4-1 combines with J gene TRBJ2-7; D is unclear. Germline V gene lookup returns CDR1 MGHRA and CDR2 YSYEKL. V was pared by 1 base and J by 7 bases, with 17 bases between. This CDR3 comprises 15 residues. CDR3 DNA sequence: TGCGCCAGCAGCCAAGGGTGGGCTACCAATCCAGAGCAGTACTTC. Its translation is CASSQGWATNPEQYF.

This clone was seen only once. This chain joins TRBV7-2 and TRBJ2-7, with TRBD1 matching 10 bases. This CDR3 has 14 amino acids. CDR1 is SGHTA, CDR2 FQGNSA, per germline. The V gene end was trimmed by 3 bases and the J gene end by 2 bases; junction bases not matched to a gene: 1. Here the CDR3 reads CASSLGQGTYEQYF. The DNA of the CDR3 is TGTGCCAGCAGCTTGGGACAGGGGACCTACGAGCAGTACTTC.

The chain has TRBV5-1 and TRBJ2-5; possibly TRBD2 for D (6 bases). Trimming shortened V by 4 bases and J by 2 bases, and 15 bases separated the two germline ends. This CDR3 contains 15 residues. CDR1 is SGHRS, CDR2 YFSETQ, per germline. The CDR3 loop is CASSTTSGRQETQYF. CDR3 DNA: TGCGCCAGCAGCACTACCTCAGGGAGGCAAGAGACCCAGTACTTC.

This clone was seen more than once but under ten times. The CDR3 region has the DNA TGCGCCAGCAGCTTGGTATCGGGGGAGCTGTTTTTT. Translated: CASSLVSGELFF. V usage is TRBV5-1 and J usage is TRBJ2-2, with D unresolved. Germline CDR1 reads SGHRS; CDR2 reads YFSETQ. The CDR3 spans 12 residues. With 0 bases removed from V and 8 bases from J, the gap between germline ends came to 5 bases. Using reference TRBV5-1 and TRBJ2-2 for the parts outside the CDR3, the full variable domain is KAGVTQTPRYLIKTRGQQVTLSCSPISGHRSVSWYQQTPGQGLQFLFEYFSETQRNKGNFPGRFSGRQFSNSRSEMNVSTLELGDSALYLCASSLVSGELFFGEGSRLTVL.

The V call is TRBV27, the J call TRBJ2-7, with TRBD2 as a possible D gene (5 bases). V gave up 6 bases and J gave up 7 bases, with 19 bases separating them. This CDR3 has 14 residues. Per germline, CDR1 MNHEY and CDR2 SMNVEV (reference sequence). The CDR3 loop is CASSFTPAAGEQYF. CDR3 nucleotide sequence: TGTGCCAGCAGCTTCACCCCAGCGGCCGGGGAGCAGTACTTC.